The 16 T cell receptor beta chains below all came from one sample that was sequenced in a study of OX40 agonist ivuxolimab in advanced cancers. Method: immunoSEQ multiplex PCR; TCRdb's copy keeps in-frame clones and lacks some. The profile shows tens of thousands of clones, about four fifths of them singletons. The sample consisted of CD4+ or CD8+ T cells sorted from blood, taken in a trial of the OX40 agonist ivuxolimab. These receptors came from an adult with an advanced solid tumor such as melanoma, head and neck, liver or kidney cancer.

The chain employs TRBV6-1 and TRBJ1-5; TRBD1 is a possible D gene (6 bases). This CDR3 has 16 amino acids. CDR1 MNHNS and CDR2 SASEGT come from the germline V gene. V was shortened by 4 bases and J by 1 base, with 14 bases between the two germline ends. The CDR3 loop is CASSGNGQISNQPQHF. The DNA for the CDR3 is TGTGCCAGCAGTGGAAACGGACAGATAAGCAATCAGCCCCAGCATTTT.

In its sample, this clone was seen once. This chain uses TRBV5-1 with TRBJ1-2; 10 positions agree with TRBD1. The CDR3 is 16 residues long. Germline CDR1 is SGHRS and CDR2 is YFSETQ. V gave up 4 bases and J gave up 8 bases; unmatched junction bases: 14. CDR3 residues: CASSQPSGQGGVGYTF. Here the CDR3 DNA reads TGCGCCAGCAGCCAACCCAGTGGACAGGGGGGCGTAGGCTACACCTTC.

This chain uses TRBV7-2 with TRBJ2-3; 10 bases are shared with TRBD2. After removal of 5 bases from V and 0 bases from J, the junction contained 2 bases not matched to a gene. The CDR3 contains 15 residues. Germline V CDR1 and CDR2: SGHTA, FQGNSA. The CDR3 sequence: CASSPTSGSTDTQYF. The CDR3 coding sequence is TGTGCCAGCAGCCCGACTAGCGGGAGCACAGATACGCAGTATTTT. Combining the CDR3 with reference TRBV7-2 and TRBJ2-3 gives the whole variable domain GAGVSQSPSNKVTEKGKDVELRCDPISGHTALYWYRQSLGQGLEFLIYFQGNSAPDKSGLPSDRFSAERTGGSVSTLTIQRTQQEDSAVYLCASSPTSGSTDTQYFGPGTRLTVL.

This clone was detected once. This chain joins TRBV2 and TRBJ2-7; 8 nucleotides agree with TRBD2. V trimming: 2 bases; J trimming: 3 bases; junction bases outside the gene matches: 6. The CDR3 covers 15 residues. CDR1 and CDR2 (germline): SNHLY, FYNNEI. Here the CDR3 reads CASSESSGGIYEQYF. CDR3 nucleotides: TGTGCCAGCAGTGAATCGTCGGGAGGGATCTACGAGCAGTACTTC.

The CDR3: CASSVRGGSTDTQYF. CDR3 nucleotide sequence: TGTGCCAGCAGTGTTCGCGGGGGGTCCACAGATACGCAGTATTTT. The chain links TRBV2 to TRBJ2-3; 8 bases line up with TRBD2. Germline-derived CDR1 and CDR2 are SNHLY and FYNNEI. V lost 4 bases, J lost 2 bases, and 5 bases stayed unmatched. CDR3 length: 15 residues.

The table lists this clone with a count of one. The rearrangement joins TRBV18 to TRBJ2-2; 7 bases agree with TRBD2. J lost 0 bases, V lost 5 bases, and 3 bases had no gene match. Germline V CDR1 and CDR2: KGHSH, LQKENI. This CDR3 has 15 amino acids. CDR3 DNA: TGTGCCAGCTCATGGCGGGGGTCGAACACCGGGGAGCTGTTTTTT. Protein: CASSWRGSNTGELFF. The full variable domain, its missing parts supplied by reference TRBV18 and TRBJ2-2, is NAGVMQNPRHLVRRRGQEARLRCSPMKGHSHVYWYRQLPEEGLKFMVYLQKENIIDESGMPKERFSAEFPKEGPSILRIQQVVRGDSAAYFCASSWRGSNTGELFFGEGSRLTVL.

This rearrangement joins TRBV6-5 to TRBJ2-3; D unclear. CDR1 MNHEY and CDR2 SVGAGI come from the germline V gene. The CDR3 spans 10 residues. With 9 bases removed from V and 5 bases from J, the gap between germline ends came to 6 bases. CDR3 nucleotide sequence: TGTGCCAGGACGATAGATACGCAGTATTTT. Translated: CARTIDTQYF.

This chain connects TRBV28 to TRBJ1-3; TRBD1 matches at 8 bases. The CDR3 extends over 13 amino acids. CDR1 is MDHEN, CDR2 SYDVKM, per germline. V shed 8 bases, J shed 4 bases, and the junction held 4 bases outside the gene matches. The CDR3 spells CASLTGAGNTIYF. The CDR3, as DNA: TGTGCCAGCCTGACAGGGGCGGGAAACACCATATATTTT.

V gene TRBV7-2 combines with J gene TRBJ1-6; 7 bases align to TRBD1. V lost 7 bases and J lost 11; bases outside the gene matches: 14. Per the germline V gene, CDR1 is SGHTA and CDR2 is FQGNSA. This CDR3 region has 15 residues. The CDR3 reads CASIQTTGVLAPLHF. CDR3 coding DNA: TGTGCCAGCATCCAAACCACAGGGGTCCTGGCACCCCTCCACTTT. The whole variable domain, filled in from reference TRBV7-2 and TRBJ1-6, reads GAGVSQSPSNKVTEKGKDVELRCDPISGHTALYWYRQSLGQGLEFLIYFQGNSAPDKSGLPSDRFSAERTGGSVSTLTIQRTQQEDSAVYLCASIQTTGVLAPLHFGNGTRLTVT.

The J gene is TRBJ1-1, the V gene TRBV7-9; TRBD1 agrees at 7 bases. Germline assignment: CDR1 SEHNR and CDR2 FQNEAQ (reference sequence). This CDR3 contains 17 residues. Trimming removed 3 bases from V and 1 base from J; junction bases left unmatched: 11. The chain's CDR3 is CASSFYWPGQKNTEAFF. CDR3 in DNA: TGTGCCAGCAGCTTCTACTGGCCGGGACAGAAGAACACTGAAGCTTTCTTT.

The rearrangement uses TRBV4-2 and TRBJ1-3; 8 nucleotides align to TRBD1. The V segment lost 6 bases and the J segment 2 bases; nucleotides outside the gene matches: 6. The CDR3 consists of 15 residues. Germline V gene data show CDR1 as LGHNA and CDR2 as YNFKEQ. The CDR3 coding sequence is TGTGCCAGCAGAGCAGCAGGGGGCCCTGGAAACACCATATATTTT. It specifies CASRAAGGPGNTIYF.

This chain's CDR3 is CASRPGSVGNQPQHF. The CDR3 region has the DNA TGTGCCAGCAGGCCAGGGTCTGTCGGCAATCAGCCCCAGCATTTT. V gene TRBV6-1 combines with J gene TRBJ1-5, with D maybe TRBD1 (5 bases). Trimming shortened V by 6 bases and J by 2 bases, and 14 bases separated the two germline ends. The CDR3 length is 15 residues. Germline CDR1 and CDR2: MNHNS and SASEGT.

By its share, this clone is medium-sized. The chain is built from TRBV4-3 and TRBJ1-6; tentative D call: TRBD1 (5 bases). Per the germline V gene, CDR1 is LGHNA and CDR2 is YSLEER. The CDR3 extends over 18 amino acids. Trimming pared 0 bases from V and 0 bases from J, leaving 12 bases between. CDR3 DNA sequence: TGCGCCAGCAGCCAAGAGGTGTGGGGGAGCTCCTATAATTCACCCCTCCACTTT. Translated: CASSQEVWGSSYNSPLHF.

Only a few counts were recorded for this clone. The J gene is TRBJ1-5, the V gene TRBV19, with 9 bases aligning to TRBD1. The CDR3 sequence is 14 residues long. With V trimmed by 6 bases and J by 6 bases, 6 bases remained unmatched. In germline, CDR1 is LNHDA, CDR2 SQIVND (reference sequence). The CDR3 region is CASRRTGASQPQHF. Here the CDR3 DNA reads TGTGCCAGTAGAAGGACAGGGGCCTCTCAGCCCCAGCATTTT.

By share, this clone counts as medium-sized. The rearrangement links TRBV7-9 to TRBJ1-5; TRBD1 matches 11 bases. The CDR3 is 16 residues long. V shed 5 bases, J shed 3 bases, and the junction held 6 bases outside the gene matches. Germline V gene data show CDR1 as SEHNR and CDR2 as FQNEAQ (reference sequence). As DNA, the CDR3 is TGTGCCAGCAGCCTCGGGACAGGGGGATTCAATCAGCCCCAGCATTTT. Its translation: CASSLGTGGFNQPQHF.

This chain joins TRBV28 and TRBJ2-3; no firm D call. V lost 2 bases and J lost 4, with 7 bases in between. CDR1 is MDHEN, CDR2 SYDVKM, per germline. This CDR3 is 13 amino acids long. The DNA of the CDR3 is TGTGCCAGCAGTTTAAGTCGATCAGATACGCAGTATTTT. This translates into CASSLSRSDTQYF.